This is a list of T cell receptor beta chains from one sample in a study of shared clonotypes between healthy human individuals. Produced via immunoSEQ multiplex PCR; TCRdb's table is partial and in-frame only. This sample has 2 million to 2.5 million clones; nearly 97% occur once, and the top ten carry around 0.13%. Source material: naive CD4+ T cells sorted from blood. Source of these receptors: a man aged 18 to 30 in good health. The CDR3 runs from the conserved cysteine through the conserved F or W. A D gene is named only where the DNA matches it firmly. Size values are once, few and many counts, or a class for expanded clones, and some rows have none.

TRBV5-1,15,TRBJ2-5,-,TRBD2,CASSLAGGRQETQYF,TGCGCCAGCAGCCTAGCGGGAGGCCGACAAGAGACCCAGTACTTC
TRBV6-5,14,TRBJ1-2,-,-,CASSPRDLTYGYTF,TGTGCCAGCAGCCCTCGAGATCTTACCTATGGCTACACCTTC
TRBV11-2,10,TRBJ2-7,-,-,CARPVREVDF,TGTGCCAGACCCGTCAGGGAGGTAGACTTC
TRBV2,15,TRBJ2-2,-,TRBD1,CASRGDRVNTGELFF,TGTGCCAGCAGGGGGGACAGGGTGAACACCGGGGAGCTGTTTTTT
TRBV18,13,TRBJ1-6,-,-,CASSSGPAPPLHF,TGTGCCAGCTCGTCGGGGCCTGCGCCACCCCTCCACTTT
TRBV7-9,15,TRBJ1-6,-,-,CASSGRDAYNSPLHF,TGTGCCAGCAGCGGCAGGGACGCCTATAATTCACCCCTCCACTTT
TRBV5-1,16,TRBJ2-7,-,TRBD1,CASSLPSGTGFYEQYF,TGCGCCAGCAGCTTGCCATCCGGGACAGGGTTCTACGAGCAGTACTTC
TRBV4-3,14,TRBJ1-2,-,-,CASSQRVGYYGYTF,TGCGCCAGCAGCCAACGGGTTGGGTACTATGGCTACACCTTC
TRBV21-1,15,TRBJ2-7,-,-,CASSPQGERSYEQYF,TGTGCCAGCAGCCCCCAGGGGGAAAGATCCTACGAGCAGTACTTC
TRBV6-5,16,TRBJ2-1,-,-,CASSYSKGDPYNEQFF,TGTGCCAGCAGTTATTCGAAAGGGGATCCCTACAATGAGCAGTTCTTC
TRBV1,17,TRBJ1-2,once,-,CTSSRNTTGQGDYGYTF,TGCACCAGCAGCCGAAACACCACGGGACAGGGGGACTATGGCTACACCTTC
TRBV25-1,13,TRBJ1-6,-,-,CASSDVGASPLHF,TGTGCCAGCAGTGACGTTGGAGCTTCACCCCTCCACTTT
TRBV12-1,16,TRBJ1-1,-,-,CASSFVIGGRNTEAFF,TGTGCCAGCAGCTTTGTGATCGGGGGACGGAACACTGAAGCTTTCTTT
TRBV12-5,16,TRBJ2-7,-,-,CASGSLVRAPSYEQYF,TGTGCTAGTGGCTCATTGGTAAGGGCACCGTCCTACGAGCAGTACTTC